This is a list of T cell receptor beta chains from one sample in a study of T-cell reconstitution after alpha-beta-depleted transplantation in children. TCRdb passed the PCR reads through MiXCR, listing each CDR3 protein once. The table has about 1,000,000 distinct CDR3 sequences, 25% to 30% seen once; the top ten hold about 28%. Here the sequenced sample was PBMCs, mostly from graft donor cells, taken 360 days after TCRalphabeta/CD19-depleted stem cell transplant. These receptors were obtained from a boy in the first two years of life who had a stem cell transplant for SCID, so the T cells may come from the graft donor. The CDR3 runs from the conserved cysteine through the conserved F or W. The D gene is left open where the match is weak. Clone size, where shown, is once, few, many, or a class for clones that have expanded.

d_gene: TRBD2
j_gene: TRBJ2-2
abundance: few
len: 17
v_gene: TRBV6-2/TRBV6-3
CDR3nt: TGTGCCAGCAGTTACCGAGCCCTAGCGGGACTCACCGGGGAGCTGTTTTTT
CDR3aa: CASSYRALAGLTGELFF

d_gene: TRBD2
j_gene: TRBJ2-1
abundance: few
len: 16
v_gene: TRBV4-2
CDR3nt: TGTGCCAGCAGCCACCTACGGACTAGCGGGGGATTCGAGCAGTTCTTC
CDR3aa: CASSHLRTSGGFEQFF

d_gene: .
j_gene: TRBJ2-1
abundance: .
len: 14
v_gene: TRBV28
CDR3nt: TGTGCCAGCAGTTTTTATGCACGGGGAGGTGAGCAGTTCTTC
CDR3aa: CASSFYARGGEQFF

d_gene: .
j_gene: TRBJ2-1
abundance: few
len: 16
v_gene: TRBV11-2
CDR3nt: TGTGCCAGCAGCTTGGGGGTAATAGCCCCCCGCAATGAGCAGTTCTTC
CDR3aa: CASSLGVIAPRNEQFF

d_gene: TRBD2
j_gene: TRBJ2-1
abundance: .
len: 16
v_gene: TRBV7-9
CDR3nt: TGTGCCAGCAGCCCACCAAGCGGGGCGTTGTACAATGAGCAGTTCTTC
CDR3aa: CASSPPSGALYNEQFF

d_gene: .
j_gene: TRBJ2-3
abundance: few
len: 15
v_gene: TRBV6-5
CDR3nt: TGTGCCAGCAGTTATTCCGGGTGGGGGCCAGATACGCAGTATTTT
CDR3aa: CASSYSGWGPDTQYF

d_gene: .
j_gene: TRBJ2-5
abundance: few
len: 14
v_gene: TRBV6-5
CDR3nt: TGTGCCAGCAGTTCGACTCCCGTGCGGGAGACCCAGTACTTC
CDR3aa: CASSSTPVRETQYF

d_gene: .
j_gene: TRBJ1-1
abundance: few
len: 12
v_gene: TRBV20-1
CDR3nt: TGCAGTGCTAAGTGGGGGCCTATGGAGGGTTTCTTT
CDR3aa: CSAKWGPMEGFF

d_gene: TRBD1
j_gene: TRBJ2-1
abundance: .
len: 17
v_gene: TRBV5-1
CDR3nt: TGCGCCAGCAGCTTGTATCCCGGACAGGGCTCCTACAATGAGCAGTTCTTC
CDR3aa: CASSLYPGQGSYNEQFF

d_gene: .
j_gene: TRBJ2-7
abundance: .
len: 14
v_gene: TRBV27
CDR3nt: TGTGCCAGCAGTTCGGTCATCGGGGCCTACGAGCAGTACTTC
CDR3aa: CASSSVIGAYEQYF

d_gene: .
j_gene: TRBJ2-7
abundance: once
len: 13
v_gene: TRBV15
CDR3nt: TGTGCCACCAGCCCGGACCAATACTACGAGCAGTACTTC
CDR3aa: CATSPDQYYEQYF

d_gene: .
j_gene: TRBJ2-3
abundance: .
len: 12
v_gene: TRBV24-1
CDR3nt: TGTGCCACCAGTCCCAGCACAGATACGCAGTTTTTT
CDR3aa: CATSPSTDTQFF

d_gene: .
j_gene: TRBJ1-1
abundance: few
len: 14
v_gene: TRBV20-1
CDR3nt: TGCAGTGCTAGAAGGGCGGGTGGGAACACTGAAGCTTTCTTT
CDR3aa: CSARRAGGNTEAFF

d_gene: .
j_gene: TRBJ2-7
abundance: few
len: 11
v_gene: TRBV12-3/TRBV12-4
CDR3nt: TGTGCCAGCGGTCGAGGGAGTGAGCAGTACTTC
CDR3aa: CASGRGSEQYF

d_gene: .
j_gene: TRBJ2-3
abundance: .
len: 17
v_gene: TRBV4-2
CDR3nt: TGTGCCAGCAGCCAAGATGGCCAACACGCTAGCACAGATACGCAGTATTTT
CDR3aa: CASSQDGQHASTDTQYF

d_gene: .
j_gene: TRBJ1-1
abundance: many
len: 14
v_gene: TRBV5-1
CDR3nt: TGTGCCAGCAGCCTGGACAGCCTGAACACTGAAGCTTTCTTT
CDR3aa: CASSLDSLNTEAFF

d_gene: .
j_gene: TRBJ2-1
abundance: few
len: 15
v_gene: TRBV3-1
CDR3nt: TGTGCCAGCAGCCAAGGGACGAACGGTTACAATGAGCAGTTCTTC
CDR3aa: CASSQGTNGYNEQFF

d_gene: .
j_gene: TRBJ2-5
abundance: .
len: 14
v_gene: TRBV5-1
CDR3nt: TGCGCCAGCAGCCACGGGGTAGCGCAAGAGACCCAGTACTTC
CDR3aa: CASSHGVAQETQYF

d_gene: .
j_gene: TRBJ1-5
abundance: .
len: 13
v_gene: TRBV7-9
CDR3nt: TGTGCCAGCAGCTTAGAGCCCCCATGGACCCAGCATTTT
CDR3aa: CASSLEPPWTQHF

d_gene: .
j_gene: TRBJ2-7
abundance: few
len: 15
v_gene: TRBV5-1
CDR3nt: TGCGCCAGCAGCTCTAGGATGGGCGCCTCCTACGAGCAGTACTTC
CDR3aa: CASSSRMGASYEQYF

d_gene: TRBD1
j_gene: TRBJ2-6
abundance: .
len: 17
v_gene: TRBV6-2/TRBV6-3
CDR3nt: TGTGCCAGCAGATCGACAGGGGTGAGCTCTGGGGCCAACGTCCTGACTTTC
CDR3aa: CASRSTGVSSGANVLTF

d_gene: .
j_gene: TRBJ2-7
abundance: few
len: 14
v_gene: TRBV7-3
CDR3nt: TGTGCCAGCGGAGGGACAGAAGTTAGATACGAGCAGTACTTC
CDR3aa: CASGGTEVRYEQYF

d_gene: TRBD2
j_gene: TRBJ2-5
abundance: .
len: 15
v_gene: TRBV12-3/TRBV12-4
CDR3nt: TGTGCCAGCAGAGCTACCAAGCGGGGACAAGAGACCCAGTACTTC
CDR3aa: CASRATKRGQETQYF

d_gene: .
j_gene: TRBJ1-1
abundance: .
len: 13
v_gene: TRBV3-1
CDR3nt: TGTGCCAGCAGCCGGGGGGGCCTCACTGAAGCTTTCTTT
CDR3aa: CASSRGGLTEAFF

d_gene: .
j_gene: TRBJ1-4
abundance: .
len: 15
v_gene: TRBV9
CDR3nt: TGTGCCAGCAGCGCCCGGGCGGACACTAATGAAAAACTGTTTTTT
CDR3aa: CASSARADTNEKLFF

d_gene: .
j_gene: TRBJ2-5
abundance: few
len: 12
v_gene: TRBV3-1
CDR3nt: TGTGCCAGCAGCCAAGGCATGGAGACCCAGTACTTC
CDR3aa: CASSQGMETQYF

d_gene: TRBD1
j_gene: TRBJ2-1
abundance: .
len: 18
v_gene: TRBV9
CDR3nt: TGTGCCAGCAGCGTAGCTCACGGACAGGCAAGCTCCTACAATGAGCAGTTCTTC
CDR3aa: CASSVAHGQASSYNEQFF

d_gene: .
j_gene: TRBJ1-6
abundance: few
len: 14
v_gene: TRBV5-1
CDR3nt: TGCGCCAGCAGCCCTGGGCAGTGGAATTCACCCCTCCACTTT
CDR3aa: CASSPGQWNSPLHF

d_gene: TRBD2
j_gene: TRBJ2-1
abundance: few
len: 16
v_gene: TRBV12-3/TRBV12-4
CDR3nt: TGTGCCAGCAGTAAAACCGGGACTAGGCTTCACAATGAGCAGTTCTTC
CDR3aa: CASSKTGTRLHNEQFF

d_gene: .
j_gene: TRBJ1-1
abundance: few
len: 12
v_gene: TRBV9
CDR3nt: TGTGCCAGCAGCCCACGTTCTAATGAAGCTTTCTTT
CDR3aa: CASSPRSNEAFF

d_gene: TRBD2
j_gene: TRBJ2-1
abundance: .
len: 15
v_gene: TRBV5-1
CDR3nt: TGCGCCAGCAGCCCGAGCGGGGGCCCTTGGAATGAGCAGTTCTTC
CDR3aa: CASSPSGGPWNEQFF

d_gene: TRBD1
j_gene: TRBJ2-2
abundance: few
len: 14
v_gene: TRBV6-1
CDR3nt: TGTGCCAGCAGCCGGGACAGGCGCACCGGGGAGCTGTTTTTT
CDR3aa: CASSRDRRTGELFF

d_gene: TRBD1
j_gene: TRBJ2-7
abundance: few
len: 14
v_gene: TRBV9
CDR3nt: TGTGCCAGCAGCGTACGGGACAGCGCCTACGAGCAGTACTTC
CDR3aa: CASSVRDSAYEQYF

d_gene: TRBD1
j_gene: TRBJ2-7
abundance: many
len: 13
v_gene: TRBV5-1
CDR3nt: TGTGCCAGCAGCCTAGGACAGGGGCGCGAGCAGTACTTC
CDR3aa: CASSLGQGREQYF

d_gene: .
j_gene: TRBJ1-5
abundance: few
len: 13
v_gene: TRBV6-1
CDR3nt: TGTGCCAGCAGTGAGGACCCTTCGGGGCCCCAGCATTTT
CDR3aa: CASSEDPSGPQHF

d_gene: .
j_gene: TRBJ1-6
abundance: few
len: 16
v_gene: TRBV7-9
CDR3nt: TGTGCCAGCAGCTTAGGAGGGCATAAGATCAATTCACCCCTCCACTTT
CDR3aa: CASSLGGHKINSPLHF

d_gene: TRBD1
j_gene: TRBJ2-7
abundance: few
len: 14
v_gene: TRBV4-1
CDR3nt: TGCGCCAGCAGCCATCCCGGGACAGAATACGAGCAGTACTTC
CDR3aa: CASSHPGTEYEQYF

d_gene: .
j_gene: TRBJ2-7
abundance: few
len: 13
v_gene: TRBV20-1
CDR3nt: TGCAGTGCTAAGGGTCACCTCCCCTACGAGCAGTACTTC
CDR3aa: CSAKGHLPYEQYF

d_gene: .
j_gene: TRBJ1-1
abundance: few
len: 15
v_gene: TRBV11-2
CDR3nt: TGTGCCAGCAGCTTAGGGGCCCAGGGATTGGATGAAGCTTTCTTT
CDR3aa: CASSLGAQGLDEAFF

d_gene: .
j_gene: TRBJ2-3
abundance: few
len: 13
v_gene: TRBV12-3/TRBV12-4
CDR3nt: TGTGCCAGCAGTGGGGGGACTACAGATACGCAGTATTTT
CDR3aa: CASSGGTTDTQYF

d_gene: .
j_gene: TRBJ2-1
abundance: few
len: 16
v_gene: TRBV5-1
CDR3nt: TGCGCCAGCAGCTCCACAGGGGGGGGGCCCTACAATGAGCAGTTCTTC
CDR3aa: CASSSTGGGPYNEQFF

d_gene: TRBD2
j_gene: TRBJ2-5
abundance: .
len: 18
v_gene: TRBV11-1
CDR3nt: TGTGCCAGCAGCGGATCGCCGACTAGCGGGGGGTCCCAAGAGACCCAGTACTTC
CDR3aa: CASSGSPTSGGSQETQYF

d_gene: .
j_gene: TRBJ2-7
abundance: .
len: 14
v_gene: TRBV7-3
CDR3nt: TGTGCCAGCAGCCCCTCTAAGGGCCCCTACGAGCAGTACTTC
CDR3aa: CASSPSKGPYEQYF

d_gene: TRBD1
j_gene: TRBJ2-7
abundance: few
len: 14
v_gene: TRBV24-1
CDR3nt: TGTGCCACCAGTGATGCGACAGGGAACTACGAGCAGTACTTC
CDR3aa: CATSDATGNYEQYF

d_gene: .
j_gene: TRBJ1-1
abundance: few
len: 15
v_gene: TRBV7-9
CDR3nt: TGTGCCAGCGGCAACCAGGGGACCCTGAACACTGAAGCTTTCTTT
CDR3aa: CASGNQGTLNTEAFF

d_gene: .
j_gene: TRBJ2-6
abundance: .
len: 15
v_gene: TRBV6-5
CDR3nt: TGTGCCAGCAGTTTCGAGAGGCCTGGGGCCAACGTCCTGACTTTC
CDR3aa: CASSFERPGANVLTF

d_gene: .
j_gene: TRBJ2-7
abundance: few
len: 14
v_gene: TRBV7-2
CDR3nt: TGTGCCAGCAGCCGCGGGGAGCTAGAATACGAGCAGTACTTC
CDR3aa: CASSRGELEYEQYF

d_gene: TRBD1
j_gene: TRBJ2-1
abundance: .
len: 16
v_gene: TRBV5-1
CDR3nt: TGCGCCAGCAGCACCACCGGGACAGTAAGTTACAATGAGCAGTTCTTC
CDR3aa: CASSTTGTVSYNEQFF

d_gene: .
j_gene: TRBJ2-5
abundance: .
len: 17
v_gene: TRBV7-2
CDR3nt: TGTGCCAGCAGTGGTGACTTCTTAGGGGGGGGCAGGGAGACCCAGTACTTC
CDR3aa: CASSGDFLGGGRETQYF

d_gene: .
j_gene: TRBJ2-7
abundance: .
len: 12
v_gene: TRBV20-1
CDR3nt: TGCAGTGCTCACCGGGACAACTACGAGCAGTACTTC
CDR3aa: CSAHRDNYEQYF

d_gene: TRBD2
j_gene: TRBJ2-7
abundance: .
len: 16
v_gene: TRBV10-3
CDR3nt: TGTGCCATCAGTGGCCCCCCAGCGGGGGGCCAATACGAGCAGTACTTC
CDR3aa: CAISGPPAGGQYEQYF

d_gene: TRBD1
j_gene: TRBJ2-1
abundance: .
len: 13
v_gene: TRBV29-1
CDR3nt: TGCAGCCTCCGGGACAGCTCCTACAATGAGCAGTTCTTC
CDR3aa: CSLRDSSYNEQFF

d_gene: .
j_gene: TRBJ2-3
abundance: .
len: 13
v_gene: TRBV12-3/TRBV12-4
CDR3nt: TGTGCCAGCAGGAAAGGCATCTCCGATACGCAGTATTTT
CDR3aa: CASRKGISDTQYF

d_gene: .
j_gene: TRBJ2-3
abundance: few
len: 16
v_gene: TRBV3-1
CDR3nt: TGTGCCAGCAGCCAAGATGCCGGTCCTCGCGCAGATACGCAGTATTTT
CDR3aa: CASSQDAGPRADTQYF

d_gene: .
j_gene: TRBJ1-1
abundance: .
len: 15
v_gene: TRBV19
CDR3nt: TGTGCCAGTAGCGCACCACCGAGGGGGAGGACTGAAGCTTTCTTT
CDR3aa: CASSAPPRGRTEAFF